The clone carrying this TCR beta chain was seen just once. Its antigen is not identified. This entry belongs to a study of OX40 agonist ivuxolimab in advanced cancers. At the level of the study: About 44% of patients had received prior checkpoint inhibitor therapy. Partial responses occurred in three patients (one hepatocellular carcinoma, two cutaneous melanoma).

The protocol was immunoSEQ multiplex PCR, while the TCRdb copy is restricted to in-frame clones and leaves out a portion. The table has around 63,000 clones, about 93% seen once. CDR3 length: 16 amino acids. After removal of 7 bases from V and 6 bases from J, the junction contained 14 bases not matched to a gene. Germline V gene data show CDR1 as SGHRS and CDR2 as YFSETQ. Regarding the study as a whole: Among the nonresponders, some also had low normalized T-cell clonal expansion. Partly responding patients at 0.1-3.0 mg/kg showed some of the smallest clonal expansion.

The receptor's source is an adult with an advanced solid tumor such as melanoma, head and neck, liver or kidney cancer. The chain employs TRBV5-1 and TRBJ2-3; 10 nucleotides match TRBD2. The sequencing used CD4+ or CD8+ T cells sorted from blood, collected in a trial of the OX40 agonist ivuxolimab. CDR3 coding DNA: TGCGCCAGCGCCCCTGGACTAGCGGTAGCTTGGGATACGCAGTATTTT. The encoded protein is CASAPGLAVAWDTQYF.